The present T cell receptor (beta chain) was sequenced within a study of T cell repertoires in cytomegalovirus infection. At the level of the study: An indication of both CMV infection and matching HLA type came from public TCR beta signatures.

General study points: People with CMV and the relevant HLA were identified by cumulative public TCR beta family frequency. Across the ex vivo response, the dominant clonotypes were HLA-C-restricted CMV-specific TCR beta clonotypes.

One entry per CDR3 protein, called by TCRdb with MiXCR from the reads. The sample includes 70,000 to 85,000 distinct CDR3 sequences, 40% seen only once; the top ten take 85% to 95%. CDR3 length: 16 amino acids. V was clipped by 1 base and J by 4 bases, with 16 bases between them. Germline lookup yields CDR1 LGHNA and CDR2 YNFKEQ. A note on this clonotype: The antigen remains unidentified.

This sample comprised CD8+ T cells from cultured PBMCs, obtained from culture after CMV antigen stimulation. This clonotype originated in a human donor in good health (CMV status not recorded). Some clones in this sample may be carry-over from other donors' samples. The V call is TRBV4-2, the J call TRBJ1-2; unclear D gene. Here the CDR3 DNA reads TGTGCCAGCAGCCAAGTCCTGGTCAGTACTAGCTATGGCTACACCTTC. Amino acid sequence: CASSQVLVSTSYGYTF.